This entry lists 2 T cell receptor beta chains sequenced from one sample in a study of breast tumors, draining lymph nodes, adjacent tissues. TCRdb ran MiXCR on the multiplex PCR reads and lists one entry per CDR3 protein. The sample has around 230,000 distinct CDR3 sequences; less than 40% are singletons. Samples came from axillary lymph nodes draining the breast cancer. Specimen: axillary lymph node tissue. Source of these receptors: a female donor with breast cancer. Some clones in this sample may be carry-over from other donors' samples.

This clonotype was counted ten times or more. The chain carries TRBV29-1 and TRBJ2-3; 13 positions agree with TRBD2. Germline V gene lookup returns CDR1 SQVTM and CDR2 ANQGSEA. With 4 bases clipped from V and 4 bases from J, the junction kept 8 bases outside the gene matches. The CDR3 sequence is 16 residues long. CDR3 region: CSVGGRTSGSPDTQYF. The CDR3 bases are TGCAGCGTTGGTGGGAGGACTAGCGGGAGCCCAGATACGCAGTATTTT.

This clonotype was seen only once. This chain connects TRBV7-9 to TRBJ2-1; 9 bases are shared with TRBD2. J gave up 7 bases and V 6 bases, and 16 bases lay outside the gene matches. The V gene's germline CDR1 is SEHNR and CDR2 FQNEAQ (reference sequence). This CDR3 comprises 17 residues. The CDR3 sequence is CASRSSLMAGGPNEQFF. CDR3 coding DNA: TGTGCCAGCAGAAGCAGCTTAATGGCGGGAGGGCCTAATGAGCAGTTCTTC.